The 12 T cell receptor beta chains below were found in one sample sequenced in a study of shared clonotypes between healthy human individuals. Only in-frame clones appear in the TCRdb table, and some are missing; sequencing was by immunoSEQ multiplex PCR. The sample contains fewer than 650,000 clones, 70% to 80% of which appear only once. Sequenced sample: PBMCs. These TCRs come from a woman aged 40 to 49 in good health. Some clones in this sample may be carry-over from other donors' samples.

The chain couples TRBV5-1 to TRBJ2-2; 7 nucleotides line up with TRBD2. V trimming: 0 bases; J trimming: 1 base; junction bases outside the gene matches: 6. The germline CDR1 and CDR2 sequences are SGHRS and YFSETQ. The CDR3 covers 17 residues. DNA of the CDR3: TGCGCCAGCAGCTTGGAGCGGGGTGGAGAGAACACCGGGGAGCTGTTTTTT. Translation gives CASSLERGGENTGELFF.

V and J are TRBV6-6 and TRBJ1-2; maybe TRBD1 (5 bases). Per germline, CDR1 MNHNY and CDR2 SVGAGI (reference sequence). There are 13 residues in the CDR3. Trimming left V 2 bases short and J 7 bases short, with 11 bases between. The CDR3 DNA is TGTGCCAGCAGTTACGCAGACGGGGGTGGCTACACCTTC. Residues: CASSYADGGGYTF.

As to this clone: A single base separates this from a much larger clone, so it may be a read error. V gene TRBV30 combines with J gene TRBJ1-5, with D unresolved. CDR1 GTSNPN and CDR2 SVGIG come from the germline V gene (reference sequence). This CDR3 is 12 amino acids long. Here the CDR3 reads CAWSQLSQLQHF. DNA of the CDR3: TGTGCCTGGAGTCAACTATCTCAGCTCCAGCATTTT.

The chain joins TRBV7-9 to TRBJ2-2; TRBD1 matches 8 bases. J was trimmed by 3 bases and V by 1 base; bases with no gene match: 1. Germline CDR1 reads SEHNR; CDR2 reads FQNEAQ (reference sequence). The CDR3 runs 15 residues. CDR3 sequence (DNA): TGTGCCAGCAGCTTAGGGACAGGGCACACCGGGGAGCTGTTTTTT. Its protein is CASSLGTGHTGELFF. The full variable domain, its missing parts supplied by reference TRBV7-9 and TRBJ2-2, is DTGVSQNPRHKITKRGQNVTFRCDPISEHNRLYWYRQTLGQGPEFLTYFQNEAQLEKSRLLSDRFSAERPKGSFSTLEIQRTEQGDSAMYLCASSLGTGHTGELFFGEGSRLTVL.

The chain combines TRBV5-1 with TRBJ1-1; D may be TRBD1 (5 bases). The CDR3 contains 16 residues. With 0 bases removed from V and 0 bases from J, the gap between germline ends came to 12 bases. Germline CDR1 reads SGHRS; CDR2 reads YFSETQ. The CDR3 DNA is TGCGCCAGCAGCTTGGTACTCGGGGGGTTGAACACTGAAGCTTTCTTT. This gives the protein CASSLVLGGLNTEAFF.

The chain is built from TRBV19 and TRBJ2-2, with TRBD1 identical over 7 bases. Trimming took 6 bases from V and 1 from J; bases not matched to a gene: 23. The CDR3 runs to 21 residues. Germline-derived CDR1 and CDR2 are LNHDA and SQIVND (reference sequence). The CDR3 protein is CASSGPPAVGAGGQNTGELFF. The DNA of the CDR3 is TGTGCCAGTAGCGGCCCTCCGGCAGTAGGGGCAGGGGGACAGAACACCGGGGAGCTGTTTTTT.

Regarding this clone: A far larger clone is one nucleotide away, so this likely arose from a read error. Within the sample, other DNA sequences also encode this same CDR3. This rearrangement joins TRBV4-2 to TRBJ2-7; the D gene is possibly TRBD1 (6 bases). The CDR3 spans 15 residues. The germline V gene has CDR1 LGHNA and CDR2 YNFKEQ. CDR3 sequence: CASSQTQGSSYEQYF. CDR3 nucleotide sequence: TGTGCCAGCAGCCAAACCCAGGGGAGCTCCTATGAGCAGTACTTC.

The chain employs TRBV27 and TRBJ2-7; 11 bases are shared with TRBD1. CDR3 length: 16 amino acids. Trimming took 3 bases from V and 6 from J; bases not matched to a gene: 10. CDR1 is MNHEY, CDR2 SMNVEV, per germline (reference sequence). The CDR3 here is CASSLSWGQGDIEQYF. CDR3 in DNA: TGTGCCAGCAGTTTGTCGTGGGGACAGGGGGACATCGAGCAGTACTTC.

The V and J genes are TRBV11-2 and TRBJ2-7; D is perhaps TRBD1 (5 bases). The CDR3 is made up of 12 amino acids. The germline V gene encodes CDR1 SGHAT and CDR2 FQNNGV. V lost 2 bases and J 7 bases, leaving 9 bases between the germline ends. CDR3 region: CASSLKGWEQYF. CDR3 DNA sequence: TGTGCCAGCAGCTTAAAGGGGTGGGAGCAGTACTTC.

The chain recombines TRBV6-6 with TRBJ2-1, with TRBD1 as a possible D gene (6 bases). This CDR3 has 14 residues. Germline assignment: CDR1 MNHNY and CDR2 SVGAGI (reference sequence). V gave up 2 bases and J gave up 3 bases, with 8 bases separating them. CDR3 loop: CASSYEDSYNEQFF. CDR3 bases: TGTGCCAGCAGTTACGAGGACAGCTACAATGAGCAGTTCTTC.

The chain's CDR3 is CASSPPWPLEQYF. The DNA of the CDR3 is TGTGCCAGCAGCCCCCCTTGGCCCTTGGAGCAGTACTTC. The chain carries TRBV27 and TRBJ2-7; D unresolved. V lost 6 bases and J lost 7, with 16 bases in between. This CDR3 is 13 amino acids long. In germline, CDR1 is MNHEY, CDR2 SMNVEV (reference sequence).

V is TRBV6-6 and J is TRBJ1-2; D gene unclear. Per the germline V gene, CDR1 is MNHNY and CDR2 is SVGAGI (reference sequence). The V gene lost 6 bases and the J gene lost 8 bases, with 10 bases spanning the gap. This CDR3 has 11 amino acids. The CDR3, as DNA: TGTGCCAGCAGCCCGGACGGAGGCTACACCTTC. Translating gives CASSPDGGYTF.